This T cell receptor (beta chain) is drawn from a study of blood T cell repertoires in COVID-19. Here immunoSEQ multiplex PCR was the method, and the copy in TCRdb shows in-frame clones only, minus some. Of over 110,000 clones in the sample, over 80% were seen once. The receptor was isolated from a woman aged 45-65 years with acute or convalescent COVID-19. Sequenced: peripheral blood.

The CDR3 nucleotides read TGTGCCAGCAGTCCTAAAGAGTCGGGCGGGGAAAAACTGTTTTTT. Its protein is CASSPKESGGEKLFF. This chain uses TRBV6-5 with TRBJ1-4; no clear D. The ends were cut back, 5 bases at V and 8 bases at J, with 18 bases in the middle. CDR3 size: 15 residues. Germline assignment: CDR1 MNHEY and CDR2 SVGAGI.